This TCR beta chain was recorded in a study of graft-versus-host responses after intestinal transplantation (dated by TCRdb to about 2021). Some background on the complete study: Multivisceral, liver-intestinal, or isolated intestinal transplants were received by the recipients. All recipients received anti-thymocyte globulin induction followed by maintenance tacrolimus and steroids for approximately 3 years. Graft-versus-host and host-versus-graft alloreactive T cell clones were tracked in the graft, circulation and bone marrow after intestinal transplantation using bulk TCR-beta CDR3 sequencing. Alloreactive clones were identified by sequencing pre-transplant mixed lymphocyte reaction products and comparing them with unstimulated pre-transplant donor and recipient T cells. Of the 20 to 25 intestinal transplant recipients enrolled in the cohort, one of whom was a retransplant, a few patients without pretransplant specimens were excluded. A peak of at least 4% donor T cells among recipient peripheral blood mononuclear cells was the definition used for donor T cell macrochimerism. Samples from a few later patients were sequenced in-house on an Illumina MiSeq with MiXCR processing rather than by the commercial service.

Library preparation employed the immunoSEQ multiplex PCR assay. For most patients, genomic DNA was isolated with the Qiagen DNeasy Blood and Tissue Kit and sent frozen to Adaptive Biotechnologies for TCR sequencing. For most patients, high-throughput TCR-beta CDR3 sequencing of genomic DNA was performed by Adaptive Biotechnologies. Under the source paper's analysis protocol: TCR sequencing data for around 19 patients were retrieved from Adaptive's ImmunoSEQ software; three other patients were processed with MiXCR and VDJtools. CD4 versus CD8 sorting errors were corrected by removing sequences found in both subsets at a frequency ratio below 5:1. Because the origin of CDR3 nucleotide sequences shared between donor and recipient could not be assigned, those sequences were removed. To count as alloreactive, a clone needed at least 2-fold expansion over unstimulated cells and a minimum CFSE-low frequency of 0.002% (template counts) or 0.001% (read counts). Mappable clones were those detected in sequenced pre-transplant spleen, lymph node, or MLR CFSE-low populations of the donor or recipient. Cumulative frequency of alloreactive clones was calculated as a percentage of all sequences weighted by copy number. TCRdb re-hosts the immuneACCESS table, in-frame sequences only. Its copies lack some clones; in the studies checked, an unresolved V gene accounts for under half of them, and the cause for the rest is not known. V, J and clone size reflect that table, while D and trimming were determined from the DNA. The sample profile shows over 75,000 clones; 85% to 90% of them were found once. Roughly 0.31% of the sample belongs to the ten largest clones.

As for this clone: Its antigen target is currently unknown. Qualities for individual bases were not recorded, and no much larger clone is one base off.

V lost 3 bases and J lost 5 bases; the stretch between them is 19 bases long. Reading from cysteine to phenylalanine, the CDR3 counts 16 amino acids. Only the CDR3 region is kept as DNA, spanning 48 bases read in frame from base 1. The germline V gene yields MNHEY for CDR1 and SVGAGI for CDR2. The time point label on this specimen signifies: cells obtained before transplantation from donor or recipient. CD3+CD4+ and CD3+CD8+ populations were FACS-sorted from unstimulated pre-transplant donor and recipient cells taken from spleen or lymph nodes. Here is what the overall study found, with its caveats: Early after transplant, peak levels of circulating GvH clones were found to be associated with declines in HvG clones. High GvH to HvG T cell clonal ratios were observed in the allografts of patients with donor T cell macrochimerism. GvH clones were detected in recipient bone marrow, and some appeared earlier in ileal mucosa or blood, consistent with an intestinal mucosal origin. The relatively low number and heterogeneity of intestinal transplant patients limited the conclusions.

The rearrangement joined TRBV6-5 to TRBJ1-1, and possibly TRBD1, on 5 matching bases. The sample in question was unstimulated CD4+ T cells sorted from spleen or lymph node cells, obtained before intestinal transplant. The clonotype originates from a human donor who received an intestinal transplant. The DNA sequence reads TGTGCCAGCAGTTATACGGGGGGAAGTCTCGGAACTGAAGCTTTCTTT. This yields the protein CASSYTGGSLGTEAFF.